The next 11 T cell receptor beta chains were all read from a single sample in a study of CD8 T cells in ankylosing spondylitis. Each CDR3 protein is one row after TCRdb ran MiXCR on the 5' RACE reads. The data show some 150,000 distinct CDR3 sequences, roughly an eighth seen once. The sequencing input was blood, either unsorted or a sorted T cell fraction (not recorded which). These receptors were obtained from a female donor with ankylosing spondylitis or in good health (not recorded which).

This clonotype was picked up many times. CDR3 sequence: CASSNPPGHTQYF. CDR3 sequence (DNA): TGTGCCAGCAGTAATCCACCGGGACATACGCAGTATTTT. The genes are TRBV28 and TRBJ2-3; D tentatively fits TRBD1 or TRBD2 (5 bases each). This CDR3 has 13 residues. Germline CDR1 reads MDHEN; CDR2 reads SYDVKM. With 5 bases removed from V and 7 bases from J, the gap between germline ends came to 13 bases.

This clonotype has just a few counts. The chain carries TRBV7-3 and TRBJ1-1; 7 nucleotides line up with TRBD1. CDR1 is SGHTA, CDR2 FQGTGA, per germline. The CDR3 loop spans 15 amino acids. The ends lost 4 bases at V and 1 base at J; junction bases unmatched: 6. The CDR3 protein is CASSSDRVGNTEAFF. The CDR3, as DNA: TGTGCCAGCAGCTCCGACAGGGTGGGGAACACTGAAGCTTTCTTT.

The rearrangement joins TRBV19 to TRBJ2-1, with 8 bases matching TRBD2. The junction had 8 bases not matched to a gene; V was cut back by 5 bases and J by 8 bases. The CDR3 contains 14 residues. CDR1 and CDR2 (germline): LNHDA, SQIVND (reference sequence). The CDR3 DNA reads as TGTGCCAGTAGTGAGGCGGGAGGTGGGGATGAGCAGTTCTTC. Protein sequence: CASSEAGGGDEQFF.

This clonotype showed up many times. The chain joins TRBV7-2 to TRBJ2-2; D remains unclear. Trimming took 4 bases from V and 3 from J, leaving 6 bases between them. Germline CDR1 reads SGHTA; CDR2 reads FQGNSA. This CDR3 comprises 13 residues. CDR3 sequence (DNA): TGTGCCAGCAGCTCAGGACACACCGGGGAGCTGTTTTTT. Translating gives CASSSGHTGELFF.

This clonotype was observed many times. The chain employs TRBV30 and TRBJ1-1; maybe TRBD1 (5 bases). Trimming stripped 1 base from V and 6 bases from J, with 6 bases between. This CDR3 is 11 amino acids long. Germline V gives CDR1 GTSNPN, CDR2 SVGIG (reference sequence). CDR3: CAWSEGAEAFF. CDR3 coding DNA: TGTGCCTGGAGTGAAGGGGCTGAAGCTTTCTTT.

V usage is TRBV29-1 and J usage is TRBJ2-7; D perhaps matches TRBD2 (6 bases). This CDR3 is built from 12 residues. Trimming stripped 6 bases from V and 0 bases from J, with 9 bases between. CDR1 SQVTM and CDR2 ANQGSEA come from the germline V gene. The CDR3 reads CSVRTNSYEQYF. CDR3 bases: TGCAGCGTAAGGACTAACTCCTACGAGCAGTACTTC.

This clonotype was observed many times. The chain has TRBV5-1 and TRBJ2-3, with unresolved D. Germline V gives CDR1 SGHRS, CDR2 YFSETQ. The CDR3 covers 15 residues. V lost 2 bases and J lost 0, with 10 bases in between. The CDR3, as DNA: TGCGCCAGCAGCTTCCTTGATACTAGCACAGATACGCAGTATTTT. The encoded protein is CASSFLDTSTDTQYF.

This clonotype was detected ten times or more. The chain recombines TRBV29-1 with TRBJ1-2; D unresolved. CDR1 and CDR2 from the germline V gene are SQVTM and ANQGSEA. V was clipped by 2 bases and J by 4 bases, with 8 bases between them. This CDR3 contains 12 residues. The CDR3 coding sequence is TGCAGCGTTGAACCGTCGCGCTATGGCTACACCTTC. Protein product: CSVEPSRYGYTF.

In its sample, this clonotype was seen a few times. This sequence joins TRBV11-2 and TRBJ2-5, with 9 nucleotides matching TRBD2. V lost 2 bases, J lost 5 bases, and 9 bases stayed unmatched. The CDR3 has 16 amino acids. Per the germline V gene, CDR1 is SGHAT and CDR2 is FQNNGV. In nucleotides, the CDR3 is TGTGCCAGCAGCTTATACGGCGGGGGGGCCCGTGAGACCCAGTACTTC. Amino acid sequence: CASSLYGGGARETQYF.

Many counts were recorded for this clonotype. The chain recombines TRBV7-3 with TRBJ2-1, with 9 bases matching TRBD2. This CDR3 comprises 18 residues. The junction had 14 bases not matched to a gene; V was cut back by 4 bases and J by 4 bases. The germline gives CDR1 SGHTA, CDR2 FQGTGA. The CDR3 is CASSSAIAGAPLYNEQFF. As DNA, the CDR3 is TGTGCCAGCAGCTCCGCCATAGCGGGGGCCCCTCTGTACAATGAGCAGTTCTTC.

This clonotype was found many times. This chain connects TRBV20-1 to TRBJ2-2, with TRBD2 matching 7 bases. V lost 2 bases, J lost 1 base, and 13 bases stayed unmatched. The germline V gene has CDR1 DFQATT and CDR2 SNEGSKA (reference sequence). There are 18 residues in the CDR3. CDR3 residues: CSARTSFASGKNTGELFF. The CDR3 DNA reads as TGCAGTGCTAGAACCTCCTTTGCGAGCGGGAAGAACACCGGGGAGCTGTTTTTT.